The source of this T cell receptor beta chain is a study of Graves' ophthalmopathy and Graves' hyperthyroidism. Fresh peripheral blood (around 9.7 ml) yielded the PBMCs. On this clonotype: Its antigen is not known.

The study amplified TCR beta CDR3 regions using RNA transcripts. First-round RT-PCR employed HTBI primers, with a second-round multiplex PCR after it. TCRdb analysed the multiplex PCR reads with MiXCR anew, one entry per CDR3 protein. The table lists roughly 220,000 distinct CDR3 sequences, around 50% of them singletons. V trimming: 6 bases; J trimming: 1 base; junction bases outside the gene matches: 7. The CDR3 loop spans 15 amino acids. Germline V lookup: CDR1 DFQATT, CDR2 SNEGSKA (reference sequence). Regarding the study as a whole: Researchers report that a 13-signature model separated ophthalmopathy from stable hyperthyroidism, posting almost 90% sensitivity and 75% to 84% specificity.

This TCR was recovered from an adult man with Graves' ophthalmopathy. The chain combines TRBV20-1 with TRBJ2-3; 10 nucleotides agree with TRBD2. Sample: peripheral blood. CDR3 coding DNA: TGCAGTGCCCCTCGGGGGACTAGCGGCACAGATACGCAGTATTTT. It encodes CSAPRGTSGTDTQYF.